Presented here are 27 T cell receptor beta chains from one specimen sequenced in a study of CD8 T cells in ankylosing spondylitis. TCRdb reprocessed the 5' RACE reads with MiXCR, giving one entry per CDR3 protein. The sample includes roughly 350,000 distinct CDR3 sequences, 6.5% to 10% of them seen just once. General study points: One TCR beta motif, made up of 7 or 8 highly homologous variants, appeared characteristic of ankylosing spondylitis blood.

These receptors' targets are unknown. Sequences were obtained from blood, either unsorted or a sorted T cell fraction (not recorded which). Source of these receptors: a male donor with ankylosing spondylitis.

Ten or more counts support this clonotype. The chain couples TRBV28 to TRBJ2-7, with TRBD1 matching over 10 bases. With 4 bases clipped from V and 3 bases from J, the junction kept 9 bases outside the gene matches. There are 16 residues in the CDR3. Looked up from germline, CDR1 is MDHEN and CDR2 is SYDVKM. CDR3 residues: CASSSPSGTGDYEQYF. For the CDR3, the DNA is TGTGCCAGCAGTTCTCCATCCGGGACAGGGGACTACGAGCAGTACTTC.

The chain joins TRBV15 to TRBJ2-1, with TRBD2 identical over 7 bases. Germline V gene lookup returns CDR1 LNHNV and CDR2 YYDKDF (reference sequence). Trimming took 1 base from V and 9 from J; bases not matched to a gene: 9. This CDR3 region has 15 residues. The CDR3 DNA follows: TGTGCCACCAGCAGAGGGGGGGGGAATCCTGGTGAGCAGTTCTTC. This gives the protein CATSRGGGNPGEQFF.

This clonotype was counted ten times or more. The chain links TRBV12-3 or TRBV12-4 to TRBJ2-2; D unresolved. The CDR3 has 13 residues. Trimming shortened V by 6 bases and J by 1 base, and 6 bases separated the two germline ends. The CDR3 reads CASRVGNTGELFF. In DNA, the CDR3 is TGTGCCAGCAGGGTCGGGAACACCGGGGAGCTGTTTTTT.

In its sample, this clonotype was seen a few times. This chain connects TRBV3-1 to TRBJ2-7, with D possibly TRBD1 on 6 matching bases. CDR1 is LGHDT and CDR2 is YNNKEL in the germline V gene (reference sequence). The CDR3 is 15 residues long. Trimming left V 1 base short and J 2 bases short, with 12 bases between. CDR3 sequence reads: CASSQGLRGPYEQYF. The CDR3 nucleotides are TGTGCCAGCAGCCAAGGCCTCAGGGGCCCCTACGAGCAGTACTTC.

This clonotype was seen only a few times. The chain is built from TRBV5-1 and TRBJ1-3, with D uncertain. The V end was cut by 2 bases, the J end by 4 bases, with 13 bases between. CDR3 length: 15 residues. Germline V gives CDR1 SGHRS, CDR2 YFSETQ. DNA of the CDR3: TGCGCCAGCAGCTTTGTAGGGTCGCAAGGAAACACCATATATTTT. Translation: CASSFVGSQGNTIYF. The entire variable domain, with the rest obtained from reference TRBV5-1 and TRBJ1-3, is as follows: KAGVTQTPRYLIKTRGQQVTLSCSPISGHRSVSWYQQTPGQGLQFLFEYFSETQRNKGNFPGRFSGRQFSNSRSEMNVSTLELGDSALYLCASSFVGSQGNTIYFGEGSWLTVV.

The chain couples TRBV12-3 or TRBV12-4 to TRBJ1-2; TRBD1 aligns across 8 bases. V lost 5 bases and J lost 4; bases outside the gene matches: 9. The CDR3 runs 15 residues. CDR3: CASSPGQAKVYGYTF. The DNA of the CDR3 is TGTGCCAGCAGTCCGGGACAGGCCAAGGTCTATGGCTACACCTTC.

This clonotype occurred a few times. The chain combines TRBV9 with TRBJ2-2; D is perhaps TRBD1 (8 bases). V lost 3 bases and J lost 4, with 16 bases in between. The CDR3 has 16 residues. From germline, CDR1 is SGDLS and CDR2 YYNGEE. For the CDR3, the DNA is TGTGCCAGCAGCGCCCGGACAGGGAGGGGCACCGGGGAGCTGTTTTTT. Its protein product is CASSARTGRGTGELFF.

This clonotype has more than one count but fewer than ten. CDR3: CSAREAGRFYEQYF. CDR3 coding DNA: TGCAGTGCTAGAGAGGCGGGCAGGTTCTACGAGCAGTACTTC. The V call is TRBV20-1, the J call TRBJ2-7, with a tentative D call TRBD2 (5 bases). The V end lost 0 bases, the J end lost 3 bases, and 12 bases lay between the germline ends. The germline CDR1 and CDR2 sequences are DFQATT and SNEGSKA (reference sequence). This CDR3 has 14 residues.

This clonotype has more than one count but fewer than ten. The V gene is TRBV30, the J gene TRBJ2-5; 7 nucleotides line up with TRBD1. Germline V gene sequence: CDR1 GTSNPN, CDR2 SVGIG (reference sequence). The CDR3 sequence is 14 residues long. Germline trimming cut 2 bases from V and 5 bases from J; bases unmatched to any gene: 8. The CDR3 DNA sequence: TGTGCCTGGAGTCCGACAGGGCGAGGGGAGACCCAGTACTTC. Amino acids: CAWSPTGRGETQYF. The entire variable domain, with the rest obtained from reference TRBV30 and TRBJ2-5, is as follows: SQTIHQWPATLVQPVGSPLSLECTVEGTSNPNLYWYRQAAGRGLQLLFYSVGIGQISSEVPQNLSASRPQDRQFILSSKKLLLSDSGFYLCAWSPTGRGETQYFGPGTRLLVL.

This clonotype was seen a handful of times. The chain couples TRBV6-2 or TRBV6-3 to TRBJ2-1; 10 bases map to TRBD2. Germline V CDR1 and CDR2: MNHEY, SVGEGT. This CDR3 is built from 15 residues. Germline trimming cut 4 bases from V and 8 bases from J; bases unmatched to any gene: 8. CDR3 in amino acids: CASSSTLAGRHEQFF. CDR3 in DNA: TGTGCCAGCAGTTCAACACTAGCGGGAAGGCATGAGCAGTTCTTC.

This clonotype was observed at least ten times. The V and J genes are TRBV6-1 and TRBJ2-3, with 7 bases that match TRBD2. The ends lost 6 bases at V and 2 bases at J; junction bases unmatched: 14. The CDR3 sequence is 17 residues long. Germline V gene sequence: CDR1 MNHNS, CDR2 SASEGT. In nucleotides, the CDR3 is TGTGCCAGCAGCCCCATGTCGGGGGGTCTCCCCACAGATACGCAGTATTTT. Translating gives CASSPMSGGLPTDTQYF.

The chain links TRBV27 to TRBJ2-2, with D perhaps matching TRBD1 (5 bases). V shed 6 bases and J shed 4 bases, with 9 bases lying between them. Germline assignment: CDR1 MNHEY and CDR2 SMNVEV (reference sequence). The CDR3 totals 13 residues. CDR3 residues: CASRRTTTGELFF. The CDR3 DNA is TGTGCCAGCAGAAGGACAACCACCGGGGAGCTGTTTTTT.

There are a few counts of this clonotype. The gene calls are TRBV6-1 and TRBJ2-7, with 7 bases identical to TRBD1. This CDR3 has 14 amino acids. V shed 8 bases, J shed 1 base, and the junction held 8 bases outside the gene matches. Germline loops: CDR1 MNHNS, CDR2 SASEGT. In DNA form, the CDR3 reads TGTGCCAGCGCTAGCCTGGGACAGTCCTACGAGCAGTACTTC. Translating it yields CASASLGQSYEQYF.

This clonotype was seen repeatedly, ten times or more. The gene calls are TRBV29-1 and TRBJ1-5; D uncertain. V was pared by 1 base and J by 0 bases, with 7 bases between. This CDR3 has 14 residues. Germline loops: CDR1 SQVTM, CDR2 ANQGSEA. The CDR3 DNA follows: TGCAGCGTTGAAGGCGGAGATAGCAATCAGCCCCAGCATTTT. Protein sequence: CSVEGGDSNQPQHF.

This clonotype came up a few times. The chain carries TRBV3-1 and TRBJ2-7; 7 positions match TRBD1. V was pared by 4 bases and J by 2 bases, with 11 bases of the junction left unmatched. Per germline, CDR1 LGHDT and CDR2 YNNKEL (reference sequence). CDR3 length: 16 residues. CDR3 nucleotides: TGTGCCAGCAGCCGATTGTGGGACAGACTTACCTACGAGCAGTACTTC. Protein sequence: CASSRLWDRLTYEQYF.

This clonotype has ten or more counts. The chain is built from TRBV12-3 or TRBV12-4 and TRBJ2-7, with TRBD1 matching 8 bases. CDR3 size: 14 residues. Losses at the gene ends were 4 bases for V and 1 base for J; bases not matched to a gene: 3. CDR3 in amino acids: CASSSRQGSYEQYF. CDR3 nucleotide sequence: TGTGCCAGCAGTTCAAGACAGGGGTCCTACGAGCAGTACTTC.

This clonotype was found a few times. The chain couples TRBV6-1 to TRBJ2-1; 9 bases match TRBD1. V was pared by 5 bases and J by 5 bases, with 4 bases of the junction left unmatched. The CDR3 has 14 amino acids. Germline values: CDR1 MNHNS, CDR2 SASEGT. The CDR3 sequence: CASSPRDRDNEQFF. The CDR3 DNA sequence: TGTGCCAGCAGTCCCCGGGACAGGGACAATGAGCAGTTCTTC.

This rearrangement joins TRBV4-3 to TRBJ2-7, with TRBD2 as a possible D gene (5 bases). V dropped 0 bases and J dropped 7 bases, with 13 bases sitting between them. Germline CDR1 LGHNA, CDR2 YSLEER. CDR3 length: 14 residues. This CDR3 is CASSQDQLGREQYF. CDR3 in DNA: TGCGCCAGCAGCCAAGATCAGCTAGGGAGAGAGCAGTACTTC.

CDR3 in amino acids: CASSYSGGEIYEQYF. CDR3 in DNA: TGTGCCAGCAGCTACAGTGGGGGAGAAATCTACGAGCAGTACTTC. The chain carries TRBV7-2 and TRBJ2-7; D is possibly TRBD1 or TRBD2 (5 bases each). The CDR3 runs to 15 residues. Germline V CDR1 and CDR2: SGHTA, FQGNSA. V lost 4 bases and J 3 bases, leaving 16 bases between the germline ends.

The chain combines TRBV14 with TRBJ2-1; weak D call: TRBD2 (5 bases). V was clipped by 0 bases and J by 8 bases, with 8 bases between them. The germline V gene encodes CDR1 SGHDN and CDR2 FVKESK. This CDR3 region has 13 residues. CDR3 residues: CASSQDLDYEQFF. The CDR3 DNA follows: TGTGCCAGCAGCCAAGATTTGGACTATGAGCAGTTCTTC.

This clonotype was observed a few times. J is TRBJ2-5 and V is TRBV7-8, with a possible D match to TRBD1 (5 bases). This CDR3 region has 14 residues. V lost 4 bases, J lost 2 bases, and 11 bases lay in between. The germline V gene encodes CDR1 SGHVS and CDR2 FQNEAQ. The CDR3 DNA sequence: TGTGCCAGCAGCTCCAAGACAGATCAAGAGACCCAGTACTTC. Translated, it gives CASSSKTDQETQYF.

The sample holds many counts of this clonotype. V and J are TRBV2 and TRBJ2-2; D gene uncertain. Germline CDR1 and CDR2: SNHLY and FYNNEI. V gave up 5 bases and J gave up 1 base, with 11 bases separating them. This CDR3 comprises 15 residues. The DNA of the CDR3 is TGTGCCAGCAGTCCCGCGTTGGTGAACACCGGGGAGCTGTTTTTT. Translation: CASSPALVNTGELFF.

This chain joins TRBV20-1 and TRBJ2-1; TRBD2 matches at 8 bases. Unmatched junction bases numbered 12, after V lost 1 base and J lost 4 bases. Per germline, CDR1 DFQATT and CDR2 SNEGSKA (reference sequence). The CDR3 is made up of 17 amino acids. CDR3 sequence reads: CSARGGVGGRSYNEQFF. In nucleotides, the CDR3 is TGCAGTGCTAGAGGTGGCGTCGGCGGGAGGAGTTACAATGAGCAGTTCTTC.

This chain joins TRBV6-2 or TRBV6-3 and TRBJ1-5; 8 bases are a match to TRBD1. Germline CDR1 MNHEY, CDR2 SVGEGT. This CDR3 is 15 amino acids long. After removal of 6 bases from V and 5 bases from J, the junction contained 9 bases not matched to a gene. CDR3 residues: CASSPNTGGHQPQHF. CDR3 nucleotides: TGTGCCAGCAGCCCTAACACAGGGGGGCATCAGCCCCAGCATTTT.

The chain joins TRBV6-2 or TRBV6-3 to TRBJ2-7, with no clear D. Germline V gives CDR1 MNHEY, CDR2 SVGEGT. The CDR3 has 16 amino acids. V lost 0 bases to trimming and J lost 5 bases, with 17 bases between them. The CDR3 DNA is TGTGCCAGCAGTTACTCATCCGGGCAGCCCCATAACGAGCAGTACTTC. Amino acid sequence: CASSYSSGQPHNEQYF.

This clonotype was found many times. This chain joins TRBV5-1 and TRBJ2-1, with D tentatively TRBD2 (7 bases). There are 17 residues in the CDR3. Per germline, CDR1 SGHRS and CDR2 YFSETQ. Trimming shortened V by 1 base and J by 0 bases, and 14 bases separated the two germline ends. DNA for the CDR3: TGCGCCAGCAGCTTGAGGGGGGGCGGTAACTCCTACAATGAGCAGTTCTTC. This translates into CASSLRGGGNSYNEQFF.

This clonotype was counted between two and nine times. The J gene is TRBJ1-6, the V gene TRBV4-3, with D perhaps TRBD1 (5 bases). V lost 3 bases, J lost 12 bases, and 9 bases lay in between. The germline V gene has CDR1 LGHNA and CDR2 YSLEER. The length of the CDR3 is 12 residues. CDR3 bases: TGCGCCAGCAGCCACGGGGCCGGACCCCTCCACTTT. Translation: CASSHGAGPLHF.